This TCR beta chain originates from a study of cytomegalovirus exposure and HLA in healthy donors. This clone was counted only a few times. What it binds is not known. General study points: Highest at DRB1 and lowest at HLA-C, TCR association rates differed among HLA loci in a later analysis.

Trimming pared 2 bases from V and 10 bases from J, leaving 14 bases between. CDR1 is KGHSH and CDR2 is LQKENI in the germline V gene. There are 13 residues in the CDR3. PCR employed 60 Vbeta and 13 Jbeta primers. Measured with immunoSEQ multiplex PCR; TCRdb has only the in-frame clones, and not every one. The top ten clones hold roughly 1.9% of a sample with about 150,000 clones, about 66% of them seen once. Specimen: PBMCs. The rearrangement links TRBV18 to TRBJ1-2; D is undetermined. The receptor comes from a male donor in good health and CMV-seronegative. The CDR3 DNA follows: TGTGCCAGCTCACCAGGGCAGGATGGTGACTACACCTTC. Amino acid sequence: CASSPGQDGDYTF.